Each of the 5 T cell receptor beta chains below was sequenced from the same sample in a study of CD8 T cells in ankylosing spondylitis. TCRdb analysed the 5' RACE reads with MiXCR anew, one entry per CDR3 protein. Counted here are roughly 260,000 distinct CDR3 sequences, about 20% occurring once; the ten biggest clones make up less than 9.5%. Material: blood, either unsorted or a sorted T cell fraction (not recorded which). The receptor source for this set is a male donor with ankylosing spondylitis or in good health (not recorded which).

Concerning this clonotype itself: The junction shows a germline mismatch at one end, possibly a read error. The gene calls are TRBV3-1 and TRBJ1-6; weak D call: TRBD1 (6 bases). Per germline, CDR1 LGHDT and CDR2 YNNKEL (reference sequence). The CDR3 has 14 amino acids. The CDR3 loop reads CASSQNRDNSPLHF. The CDR3 nucleotides read TGTGCCAGCAGCCAGAACAGGGATAATTCACCCCTCCACTTC.

This chain joins TRBV6-1 and TRBJ1-6, with 7 bases lining up with TRBD1. Unmatched junction bases numbered 5, after V lost 6 bases and J lost 6 bases. There are 14 residues in the CDR3. Germline loops: CDR1 MNHNS, CDR2 SASEGT. CDR3 residues: CASREGAANSPLHF. CDR3 sequence (DNA): TGTGCCAGCAGGGAGGGGGCAGCTAATTCACCCCTCCACTTT.

This sequence joins TRBV5-1 and TRBJ2-2; 7 bases match TRBD1. CDR3 length equals 15 residues. Germline lookup yields CDR1 SGHRS and CDR2 YFSETQ. Germline trimming cut 3 bases from V and 4 bases from J; bases unmatched to any gene: 6. The CDR3 spells CASSWGTEFTGELFF. DNA of the CDR3: TGCGCCAGCAGCTGGGGGACAGAATTCACCGGGGAGCTGTTTTTT.

The gene calls are TRBV28 and TRBJ2-1, with D possibly being TRBD2 (5 bases). This CDR3 has 13 residues. Germline V gene data show CDR1 as MDHEN and CDR2 as SYDVKM. The V end lost 5 bases, the J end lost 8 bases, and 13 bases lay between the germline ends. The CDR3 loop is CASSRLVGDEQFF. Written as DNA, the CDR3 is TGTGCCAGCAGTAGACTGGTGGGAGATGAGCAGTTCTTC.

The chain recombines TRBV20-1 with TRBJ2-5; the D gene is possibly TRBD2 (7 bases). The V gene lost 3 bases and the J gene lost 5 bases, with 19 bases spanning the gap. In germline, CDR1 is DFQATT, CDR2 SNEGSKA (reference sequence). The CDR3 is 15 residues long. CDR3 in amino acids: CSASRGVGGPETQYF. The DNA for the CDR3 is TGCAGTGCTAGTCGGGGGGTCGGGGGCCCGGAGACCCAGTACTTC.